The 21 T cell receptor beta chains below come from one sample, sequenced in a study of OX40 agonist ivuxolimab in advanced cancers. Libraries were prepared by immunoSEQ multiplex PCR; TCRdb keeps only in-frame clonotypes and omits some of them. The sample lists around 65,000 clones, 70% to 90% occurring once. Specimen: CD4+ or CD8+ T cells sorted from blood, collected in a trial of the OX40 agonist ivuxolimab. Every receptor here comes from an adult with an advanced solid tumor such as melanoma, head and neck, liver or kidney cancer.

The V call is TRBV30, the J call TRBJ2-1, with D possibly matching TRBD1 (6 bases). CDR3 length: 15 residues. Per germline, CDR1 GTSNPN and CDR2 SVGIG (reference sequence). Trimming took 5 bases from V and 2 from J, leaving 16 bases between them. In DNA, the CDR3 is TGTGCCTGGGACCGACTACAGGGCCCCTACAATGAGCAGTTCTTC. This encodes CAWDRLQGPYNEQFF. Variable domain in full (rest from reference TRBV30 and TRBJ2-1): SQTIHQWPATLVQPVGSPLSLECTVEGTSNPNLYWYRQAAGRGLQLLFYSVGIGQISSEVPQNLSASRPQDRQFILSSKKLLLSDSGFYLCAWDRLQGPYNEQFFGPGTRLTVL.

The chain joins TRBV11-2 to TRBJ2-7; possibly TRBD1 or TRBD2 for D (6 bases each). The CDR3 loop spans 15 amino acids. V shed 4 bases and J shed 2 bases, with 15 bases lying between them. CDR1 and CDR2 (germline): SGHAT, FQNNGV. The CDR3 nucleotides are TGTGCCAGCAGCTCCCTTCAGGGGAGGCCCTACGAGCAGTACTTC. This translates into CASSSLQGRPYEQYF.

This chain joins TRBV7-6 and TRBJ2-3; 8 nucleotides align to TRBD1. Germline V gives CDR1 SGHVS, CDR2 FNYEAQ. V trimming: 0 bases; J trimming: 3 bases; junction bases outside the gene matches: 5. The CDR3 consists of 16 residues. Here the CDR3 DNA reads TGTGCCAGCAGCTTAGCGCACGGACAGGGAACAGATACGCAGTATTTT. Translating it yields CASSLAHGQGTDTQYF.

In this sample, this clone turned up once. The chain has TRBV10-1 and TRBJ2-1; D tentatively reads TRBD1 or TRBD2 (5 bases each). The V gene's germline CDR1 is WNHNN and CDR2 SYGVQD (reference sequence). V shed 8 bases and J shed 6 bases, with 17 bases lying between them. The CDR3 is 14 residues long. DNA for the CDR3: TGCGCCAGCGCCTCCGGGACCACCTTCAATGAGCAGTTCTTC. Its translation: CASASGTTFNEQFF.

The V call is TRBV10-2, the J call TRBJ2-1; 15 bases align to TRBD2. The V segment lost 3 bases and the J segment 0 bases; nucleotides outside the gene matches: 6. CDR1 is WSHSY, CDR2 SAAADI, per germline. There are 19 residues in the CDR3. CDR3 protein: CASSEGLAGGRFSYNEQFF. The CDR3, as DNA: TGCGCCAGCAGTGAAGGACTAGCGGGGGGGCGCTTCTCCTACAATGAGCAGTTCTTC.

This chain links TRBV27 with TRBJ2-7; 7 bases line up with TRBD1. Germline values: CDR1 MNHEY, CDR2 SMNVEV (reference sequence). The length of the CDR3 is 15 residues. The J segment lost 0 bases and the V segment lost 4 bases, leaving 6 bases of the junction unmatched. CDR3 sequence (DNA): TGTGCCAGCAGTTCTCACGGGACAGTCTCCTACGAGCAGTACTTC. Translating it yields CASSSHGTVSYEQYF.

The count of this clone is one. This specimen includes other DNA sequences encoding the same CDR3. The chain employs TRBV7-8 and TRBJ2-1; the D gene is possibly TRBD2 (6 bases). Germline assignment: CDR1 SGHVS and CDR2 FQNEAQ. The length of the CDR3 is 14 residues. V gave up 0 bases and J gave up 4 bases, with 7 bases separating them. CDR3 amino acids: CASSLAGGYNEQFF. The CDR3 nucleotides read TGTGCCAGCAGCTTAGCGGGGGGTTACAATGAGCAGTTCTTC.

This chain links TRBV10-3 with TRBJ1-1; D is ambiguous. The V gene lost 7 bases and the J gene lost 1 base, with 13 bases spanning the gap. Germline CDR1 reads ENHRY; CDR2 reads SYGVKD. The CDR3 has 14 amino acids. CDR3 DNA sequence: TGTGCCATCAAAAGGCAGGAAGGGAACACTGAAGCTTTCTTT. Its protein is CAIKRQEGNTEAFF.

This clone was counted only a few times. The same CDR3 can be traced to other DNA sequences in this sample. The V and J genes are TRBV5-1 and TRBJ2-4; D is unresolved. The germline CDR1 and CDR2 sequences are SGHRS and YFSETQ. Trimming removed 1 base at V and 3 bases at J, with 8 bases between. This CDR3 is built from 14 residues. The CDR3 coding sequence is TGCGCCAGCAGCTTGTTGGCAGGCAAAAACATTCAGTACTTC. It translates to CASSLLAGKNIQYF.

This clone has only one observation. The chain joins TRBV5-6 to TRBJ1-6; D might be TRBD1 (6 bases). Between the trimmed V and J ends, which lost 3 bases and 8 bases, there was a span of 12 bases. The CDR3 is 14 amino acids. Per the germline V gene, CDR1 is SGHDT and CDR2 is YYEEEE. Here the CDR3 DNA reads TGTGCCAGCAGCTCCCCAGGGGTATATTCACCCCTCCACTTT. Encoded protein: CASSSPGVYSPLHF.

The chain employs TRBV21-1 and TRBJ2-1; the table names TRBD1, a call not compared with the DNA. TRBV21-1 is assigned pseudogene status. The CDR3 runs 15 residues. This chain's CDR3 is CASSSHRDIPNEQFF. The CDR3 bases are TGTGCCAGCAGCTCCCACCGGGACATCCCCAATGAGCAGTTCTTC.

This clone was seen just once. The chain recombines TRBV11-3 with TRBJ2-1; 9 bases line up with TRBD1. The length of the CDR3 is 15 residues. Trimming removed 5 bases from V and 2 bases from J; junction bases left unmatched: 4. Per the germline V gene, CDR1 is SGHNT and CDR2 is YENEEA. The CDR3 protein is CASSQTGGTYNEQFF. CDR3 nucleotide sequence: TGTGCCAGCAGCCAGACAGGGGGTACCTACAATGAGCAGTTCTTC.

This clone was counted only a few times. The chain joins TRBV9 to TRBJ1-6; maybe TRBD1 (6 bases). Deletions cut 5 bases from V and 10 bases from J, with 16 bases between. CDR1 is SGDLS and CDR2 is YYNGEE in the germline V gene. The CDR3 runs to 14 residues. The CDR3 sequence is CASRDREGRSPLHF. The DNA of the CDR3 is TGTGCCAGCAGGGACAGAGAGGGTCGGTCACCCCTCCACTTT.

This clone was observed a handful of times. This chain uses TRBV5-4 with TRBJ1-2, with 7 bases aligning to TRBD1. This CDR3 spans 13 amino acids. The V segment lost 4 bases and the J segment 3 bases; nucleotides outside the gene matches: 3. The germline V gene encodes CDR1 SGHNT and CDR2 YYREEE (reference sequence). In DNA form, the CDR3 reads TGTGCCAGCAGCCTAGACAGGGACTATGGCTACACCTTC. It is translated as CASSLDRDYGYTF.

This chain joins TRBV5-1 and TRBJ1-5; D is uncertain. Per the germline V gene, CDR1 is SGHRS and CDR2 is YFSETQ. The V end lost 4 bases, the J end lost 8 bases, and 13 bases lay between the germline ends. The CDR3 loop spans 13 amino acids. CDR3 sequence: CASSPGPLEPQHF. The CDR3, as DNA: TGCGCCAGCAGCCCCGGGCCCCTAGAGCCCCAGCATTTT.

The chain joins TRBV9 to TRBJ1-5; D unclear. CDR1 and CDR2 (germline): SGDLS, YYNGEE. The CDR3 is 17 amino acids. V shed 0 bases and J shed 2 bases, with 15 bases lying between them. The CDR3, as DNA: TGTGCCAGCAGCGTAGGCATTTCCAACGGGGGCAATCAGCCCCAGCATTTT. Protein product: CASSVGISNGGNQPQHF.

The J gene is TRBJ1-2, the V gene TRBV27; D unresolved. V lost 6 bases to trimming and J lost 5 bases, with 7 bases between them. From germline, CDR1 is MNHEY and CDR2 SMNVEV (reference sequence). The CDR3 runs to 11 residues. CDR3 nucleotide sequence: TGTGCCAGCAGCGAAGGTTATGGCTACACCTTC. Translating it yields CASSEGYGYTF.

This chain connects TRBV6-6 to TRBJ2-7; 11 bases match TRBD1. The CDR3 contains 15 residues. With V trimmed by 4 bases and J by 3 bases, 5 bases remained unmatched. Looked up from germline, CDR1 is MNHNY and CDR2 is SVGAGI (reference sequence). The CDR3 protein is CASSSAGTGGYEQYF. CDR3 bases: TGTGCCAGCAGTTCAGCCGGGACAGGGGGCTACGAGCAGTACTTC.

The V gene is TRBV1, the J gene TRBJ2-3; the table's D call, TRBD2, has no DNA check behind it. TRBV1 is marked as a pseudogene. There are 16 residues in the CDR3. In DNA, the CDR3 is TGCACCAGCACTAAACCGGCGGGGGGGAGCACAGATACGCAGTATTTT. Amino acids: CTSTKPAGGSTDTQYF.

This clone was counted a few times. The gene calls are TRBV7-2 and TRBJ2-1; D perhaps matches TRBD2 (5 bases). From germline, CDR1 is SGHTA and CDR2 FQGNSA. V lost 2 bases to trimming and J lost 15 bases, with 20 bases between them. The CDR3 is 14 amino acids. The CDR3 spells CASSLLAQTLGRFF. CDR3 sequence (DNA): TGTGCCAGCAGCTTACTAGCCCAAACCTTAGGACGGTTCTTC.

V and J are TRBV5-1 and TRBJ1-4; 7 nucleotides agree with TRBD1. The CDR3 is 15 amino acids. The V segment lost 4 bases and the J segment 5 bases; nucleotides outside the gene matches: 8. The germline gives CDR1 SGHRS, CDR2 YFSETQ. The CDR3 DNA sequence: TGCGCCAGCAGCGGAGGGGGCGGAAGGAATGAAAAACTGTTTTTT. It is translated as CASSGGGGRNEKLFF.